This T cell receptor beta chain was sequenced during a study of blood T cell repertoires in COVID-19. Germline CDR1 SGHVS, CDR2 FNYEAQ. The CDR3 sequence is 15 residues long. The V segment lost 5 bases and the J segment 2 bases; nucleotides outside the gene matches: 1. TCRdb keeps only in-frame clones here, not all; method: immunoSEQ multiplex PCR. The repertoire holds about 190,000 clones, with about 81% as singletons. The clonotype comes from a woman between 25 and 40 years old who had recovered from COVID-19. This chain connects TRBV7-6 to TRBJ2-2; 11 nucleotides agree with TRBD1. The sample was PBMCs or T cells enriched from blood (not recorded which). The DNA for the CDR3 is TGTGCCAGCAGCGGGACAGGGGGAAACACCGGGGAGCTGTTTTTT. Amino acid sequence: CASSGTGGNTGELFF.